The clone carrying this T cell receptor (beta chain) showed up many times. Its antigen is not identified. These data originate in a study of human T cells and chemical hapten exposure. Overall study: For sensitization, 2% DPC was applied to an approximately 2 cm by approximately 2 cm patch of upper inner arm skin.

The time point: patch test 1, 2 weeks after DPC sensitization. Regarding treatment: therapeutic diphenylcyclopropenone sensitization with weekly scalp DPC. Those who donated were patients with alopecia, 18 to 70 years of age, and suitable for DPC. Study findings and constraints: Those TCRs sitting above 1 in 1000 frequency stayed the same with DPC sensitization.

The library attached unique molecular identifiers to individual cDNA molecules. TCRdb re-analysed the RACE reads in MiXCR, keeping a single row per CDR3 protein. The table includes 300,000 to 450,000 distinct CDR3 sequences, nearly 5% detected once. J lost 3 bases, V lost 5 bases, and 5 bases had no gene match. The germline gives CDR1 LGHDT, CDR2 YNNKEL (reference sequence). The CDR3 is 14 residues long. This clonotype was sampled from a woman aged 45-60 years with alopecia areata. Some clones in this sample may be carry-over from other donors' samples. This specimen was whole blood, taken in connection with sensitization to the hapten diphenylcyclopropenone (DPC). This chain links TRBV3-1 with TRBJ2-5, with TRBD2 matching over 8 bases. DNA of the CDR3: TGTGCCAGCAGCTCCCGACTAGCGAAAGAGACCCAGTACTTC. It yields the protein CASSSRLAKETQYF.